Below, 30 T cell receptor beta chains from the same sample are listed, as sequenced in a study of monozygotic twins with inflammatory bowel disease (dated by TCRdb to the late 2010s). The library was produced with 5' RACE. The instrument given in TCRdb is Illumina HiSeq 2500. TCRdb reprocessed the public reads and reports one entry per CDR3 protein sequence, without DNA. This sample's clone table shows roughly 160,000 distinct CDR3 sequences. 2% to 3% of the sample rests with the top ten. The sequenced material came from blood. All receptors come from a human donor with ulcerative colitis or Crohn's disease, or a healthy co-twin of an affected twin (not recorded which).

The chain links TRBV28 to TRBJ2-7; TCRdb's D call, TRBD2, is unchecked because there is no DNA. The germline V gene encodes CDR1 MDHEN and CDR2 SYDVKM. The CDR3 is 16 amino acids. The CDR3 loop reads CASSRPGAGSRNEQYF.

This chain connects TRBV5-5 to TRBJ2-3. Germline V gene lookup returns CDR1 SGHKS and CDR2 YYEKEE (reference sequence). The CDR3 extends over 15 amino acids. CDR3 sequence reads: CASSLQDPRTDTQYF.

This rearrangement joins TRBV7-3 to TRBJ2-1; the D call of TRBD1 rests on TCRdb alone, since no DNA is present to check it. The CDR3 has 16 residues. CDR1 and CDR2 (germline): SGHTA, FQGTGA. CDR3 region: CASSPVGRAGSNEQFF.

This chain links TRBV6-2 or TRBV6-3 with TRBJ2-1; TCRdb indicates TRBD2, and absent DNA this call remains unverified. The CDR3 totals 18 residues. Germline loops: CDR1 MNHEY, CDR2 SVGEGT. The CDR3 protein is CASRPLAGGPRLYNEQFF.

V and J are TRBV7-8 and TRBJ2-3. This CDR3 contains 14 residues. Germline V gene lookup returns CDR1 SGHVS and CDR2 FQNEAQ. Here the CDR3 reads CASSPRASTDTQYF.

The chain combines TRBV7-2 with TRBJ2-1; TCRdb lists TRBD1, though no DNA is available to test this call. CDR1 and CDR2 (germline): SGHTA, FQGNSA. This CDR3 is 15 amino acids long. CDR3 loop: CASSLTRGPIYEQFF.

V gene TRBV7-3 combines with J gene TRBJ2-3; the D call from TCRdb, TRBD2, cannot be confirmed without DNA. Germline V gene lookup returns CDR1 SGHTA and CDR2 FQGTGA. This CDR3 spans 20 amino acids. The chain's CDR3 is CASSSPGTSGRAWGEDTQYF.

The V gene is TRBV5-1, the J gene TRBJ2-7; the TCRdb call, TRBD1, lacks DNA for checking. The length of the CDR3 is 17 residues. Per the germline V gene, CDR1 is SGHRS and CDR2 is YFSETQ. This chain's CDR3 is CASSPLATGTLSYEQYF.

The V call is TRBV20-1, the J call TRBJ1-5. Germline V gene data show CDR1 as DFQATT and CDR2 as SNEGSKA (reference sequence). The CDR3 has 13 amino acids. The CDR3: CSALSSQNQPQHF.

The genes are TRBV20-1 and TRBJ2-1; checking the TCRdb D call of TRBD1 is not possible without DNA. Germline CDR1 and CDR2: DFQATT and SNEGSKA (reference sequence). There are 16 residues in the CDR3. The CDR3 loop reads CSARGPGGLVGNEQFF.

The chain couples TRBV20-1 to TRBJ2-1; TCRdb outputs TRBD1, but without DNA this stays unchecked. Germline lookup yields CDR1 DFQATT and CDR2 SNEGSKA (reference sequence). The CDR3 has 14 amino acids. CDR3 residues: CSARGTDLYNEQFF.

The chain joins TRBV7-8 to TRBJ2-7; absent DNA, TCRdb's TRBD1 call cannot be checked. There are 14 residues in the CDR3. Germline V gives CDR1 SGHVS, CDR2 FQNEAQ. The CDR3: CASSLVSRENEQYF.

This chain connects TRBV5-4 to TRBJ2-3; the TCRdb D gene call, TRBD2, has no DNA to confirm it. Germline loops: CDR1 SGHNT, CDR2 YYREEE (reference sequence). CDR3 length: 18 amino acids. The CDR3 reads CASSSGLAGGTKADTQYF.

The rearrangement joins TRBV12-3 or TRBV12-4 to TRBJ2-1; the D gene TCRdb calls, TRBD2, cannot be checked with no DNA. The CDR3 sequence is 15 residues long. The CDR3 is CASRTSGSSYNEQFF.

The gene calls are TRBV18 and TRBJ1-1; without DNA, the TCRdb call of TRBD1 cannot be checked. CDR3 length equals 14 residues. Per germline, CDR1 KGHSH and CDR2 LQKENI. The chain's CDR3 is CASSEGQGNTEAFF.

This chain links TRBV20-1 with TRBJ2-5; TCRdb picks TRBD1, but there is no DNA to check that call. The CDR3 runs 15 residues. In germline, CDR1 is DFQATT, CDR2 SNEGSKA (reference sequence). The CDR3 loop is CSARDPVTGEETQYF.

The CDR3 loop reads CASGLGQDAIYEQYF. The V and J genes are TRBV7-9 and TRBJ2-7. CDR1 SEHNR and CDR2 FQNEAQ come from the germline V gene (reference sequence). The CDR3 has 15 residues.

The chain joins TRBV20-1 to TRBJ1-2; TCRdb outputs TRBD1, but without DNA this stays unchecked. Germline V gene lookup returns CDR1 DFQATT and CDR2 SNEGSKA (reference sequence). The CDR3 consists of 13 residues. This chain's CDR3 is CSPFSGGQHGYTF.

This chain connects TRBV5-4 to TRBJ2-5; TCRdb reports TRBD2, a call that lacks DNA to check it against. The CDR3 runs to 16 residues. The V gene's germline CDR1 is SGHNT and CDR2 YYREEE (reference sequence). CDR3 loop: CASSLAGGGLQETQYF.

CDR3 loop: CSARFTGGDYGYTF. The chain links TRBV20-1 to TRBJ1-2; TCRdb gives TRBD1 as the D gene, but with no DNA this cannot be confirmed. The CDR3 has 14 residues. Per germline, CDR1 DFQATT and CDR2 SNEGSKA (reference sequence).

V and J are TRBV7-2 and TRBJ2-3. CDR3 length equals 15 residues. Looked up from germline, CDR1 is SGHTA and CDR2 is FQGNSA. The CDR3 here is CASSLAPGSTDTQYF.

This chain links TRBV11-3 with TRBJ2-1; TCRdb lists TRBD1, though no DNA is available to test this call. The CDR3 is 15 amino acids. Germline CDR1 SGHNT, CDR2 YENEEA. The CDR3 loop is CASSFHSSGRNEQFF.

The chain has TRBV11-1 and TRBJ1-1. CDR1 is SGHAT, CDR2 FQDESV, per germline (reference sequence). This CDR3 region has 16 residues. CDR3 region: CASSLAPRGLNTEAFF.

The chain combines TRBV12-3 or TRBV12-4 with TRBJ2-3; the TRBD2 assignment by TCRdb is unverifiable without DNA. This CDR3 region has 17 residues. The CDR3: CASSLWRGGPGTDTQYF.

The chain recombines TRBV5-4 with TRBJ2-7; TCRdb proposes TRBD2, but this gene call is untestable without DNA. The CDR3 has 14 residues. CDR1 is SGHNT and CDR2 is YYREEE in the germline V gene (reference sequence). CDR3 sequence reads: CASSLRGAHYEQYF.

This sequence joins TRBV27 and TRBJ2-2. This CDR3 region has 14 residues. Germline CDR1 is MNHEY and CDR2 is SMNVEV (reference sequence). CDR3 sequence: CASSLLSNTGELFF.

Here the CDR3 reads CASSSPGVRGGNEQFF. The chain carries TRBV11-3 and TRBJ2-1; TCRdb designates TRBD1, a call that cannot be tested without DNA. There are 16 residues in the CDR3. The germline gives CDR1 SGHNT, CDR2 YENEEA.

The rearrangement joins TRBV20-1 to TRBJ2-1; the D gene TCRdb calls, TRBD2, cannot be checked with no DNA. CDR1 DFQATT and CDR2 SNEGSKA come from the germline V gene (reference sequence). The CDR3 sequence is 16 residues long. The chain's CDR3 is CSASYIAGGGYNEQFF.

V and J are TRBV4-2 and TRBJ2-5; no DNA is available, so the TRBD1 call from TCRdb remains unchecked. Germline CDR1 and CDR2: LGHNA and YNFKEQ. The CDR3 runs 15 residues. The CDR3 region is CASSQAGRSQETQYF.

The chain employs TRBV20-1 and TRBJ2-5; with no DNA, the TCRdb D assignment of TRBD2 cannot be verified. The CDR3 has 15 amino acids. Germline-derived CDR1 and CDR2 are DFQATT and SNEGSKA (reference sequence). CDR3 amino acids: CSARVFREGSETQYF.